This T cell receptor (beta chain) was recovered during a study of T cells expressing NK-cell markers. Across the whole study: Source material for TCR beta repertoires consisted of sorted CD3+CD56+NKG2C+, CD3+CD56+NKG2C- and CD3+CD56-NKG2C+ T cells. Within the sequenced cohort of eight donors, seven exhibited HCMV seropositivity and one was seronegative. Study outcomes and limitations: A range of roughly 1.0-8% of CD8+ T cells consisted of dominant NKG2C+ clonotypes in 5 to 7 donors.

The CDR3 spans 17 residues. Germline lookup yields CDR1 DFQATT and CDR2 SNEGSKA (reference sequence). A word on this clonotype: Its antigen is undetermined.

5'RACE template switching with UMIs produced the TCR beta cDNA. Reanalyzing the 5' RACE reads, TCRdb keeps one entry per CDR3 protein, without DNA. The sample has some 450,000 distinct CDR3 sequences. The clonotype was recovered from a woman aged 18-70 years in good health. The sample taken for sequencing was blood T cells: a sorted CD56 or NKG2C T cell subset, CD4+ or CD8+ T cells, or bulk PBMC T cells (not recorded which). The chain joins TRBV20-1 to TRBJ1-5; TCRdb indicates TRBD1, and absent DNA this call remains unverified. The CDR3 loop reads CSALSGQGQISNQPQHF.